This entry describes one T cell receptor beta chain. The specificity of this receptor is unknown. Base qualities are not recorded, but no much larger clone differs from it by a single base. The data are from a study of blood T cell repertoires in COVID-19 (dated by TCRdb to 2018 to 2021). For the wider study: Collaborator samples came from the United States, Italy and Spain and covered acute and convalescent phases of COVID-19. Subjects who had been exposed to COVID-19, were actively infected with it, or had recovered from it provided the deeply sampled blood TCRbeta repertoires that made up the dataset. HLA class I and class II types, where available, came from metadata supplied by the sample provider rather than from assay-based typing. The sample metadata nearly always contained a de-identified subject ID, COVID-19 status, age in years and sex. The samples were drawn from two sources: the first 160 participants of the ongoing ImmuneRACE study, and over 950 subjects contributed by 6 global collaborators. A freely available public database, intended as a resource for researchers studying the immune response to SARS-CoV-2, is where the repertoires were released. The prospective study material was composed of cDNA or gDNA derived from T cells, B-cell-depleted T cells, or PBMCs.

The collaborating institutions used their own protocols to collect whole blood in K2EDTA tubes. For TCRbeta analysis, collaborators shipped samples in one of three forms: frozen whole blood, isolated PBMCs, or DNA extracted from either of those sample types. The immunoSEQ Assay, a bias-controlled multiplex PCR, was used to amplify TCRbeta CDR3 regions from genomic DNA. As for the authors' bioinformatics: Within the assay, amplification of reference gene primers was used to estimate how many nucleated cells each sample contained. Sequence reads were collapsed and filtered to measure the absolute abundance of every unique TCRbeta CDR3 rearrangement. Productive Simpson clonality was computed per sample as the square root of Simpson's diversity index over productive rearrangements. TCRdb carries this immuneACCESS record with in-frame sequences only. Its versions omit some clonotypes, under half of them owing to an unresolved V gene in the studies checked, with the rest unexplained. V and J calls and clone size are as listed in that table; D and trimming were resolved from the DNA. Present in this sample are around 130,000 clones, roughly 81% of which were seen just once. More than 10% of the sample is held by the ten biggest clonotypes.

Findings and caveats that apply to the study as a whole: The amount of clinical and demographic metadata varied by source and participant and was provided uncurated.

Ends trimmed: V by 5 bases, J by 5 bases; bases unmatched to a gene: 8. CDR1 and CDR2, per the germline V gene, are SGHVS and FQNEAQ. The CDR3 sequence holds 16 residues, the cysteine and phenylalanine included. CDR3 DNA only is kept here, 48 bases in frame from base 1. Sequencing used peripheral blood. The chain is encoded by TRBV7-8 joined to TRBJ2-2, with 10 middle bases fitting TRBD2. This clonotype was sampled from a human donor in a cohort sampled during active COVID-19. The DNA sequence is given as TGTGCCAGCAGCCCAATAGCGGGGGGCGGAACCGGGGAGCTGTTTTTT. This is translated as CASSPIAGGGTGELFF.